This T cell receptor beta chain was obtained from a study of Graves' ophthalmopathy and Graves' hyperthyroidism (dated 2018 in TCRdb). Turning to the overall study: Peripheral blood was collected before any treatment was given, at the time of initial diagnosis. T-cell repertoires of thyroid tissue and blood were compared in five or six hyperthyroidism patients. An independent validation cohort was composed of approximately 19 hyperthyroidism patients and roughly 16 patients who later progressed from hyperthyroidism to ophthalmopathy. To explore V-J signatures that distinguish ophthalmopathy from hyperthyroidism, a discovery set of 90 to 100 patients was enrolled, made up of roughly 41 with ophthalmopathy and some 58 with stable hyperthyroidism. In total, 135 blood samples were TCR-sequenced: fewer than 50 ophthalmopathy, 75 hyperthyroidism and approximately 17 hyperthyroidism-to-ophthalmopathy patients. The study used signatures of the TCR beta repertoire to tell Graves' ophthalmopathy apart from Graves' hyperthyroidism and to predict which patients would progress to ophthalmopathy. Following sampling, methimazole starting at 30 mg daily was administered to hyperthyroidism patients, and high-dose intravenous methylprednisolone was administered to ophthalmopathy patients. Results the study describes overall, beyond this receptor: Sample size was not predetermined statistically, and investigators were not blinded to group allocation. Ophthalmopathy was separated from stable hyperthyroidism by the 13-signature model with just under 90% sensitivity and roughly 83% specificity in cross-validation and with 80%/75% in the test set. In validation, the model predicted ophthalmopathy progression with over 60% sensitivity and 72.22% specificity; roughly 12 predicted patients were CT-confirmed with GO in a median of approximately 6.5 months. Most expanded thyroid clonotypes with a frequency above 0.001 also appeared in blood, which suggests that blood repertoires may reflect the immune response in the thyroid.

TCR beta CDR3 regions were amplified from RNA transcripts for repertoire sequencing. The first round of RT-PCR was done with HTBI primers and the Qiagen OneStep RT-PCR kit, and was followed by a second round of multiplex PCR, then size selection and purification. The libraries underwent paired-end sequencing with 100 bp reads on an Illumina HiSeq2000. Turning to the authors' computational methods: SOAPnuke was used for read processing, and reads with adapters, uncalled bases, a mean Phred below 15, or no exact constant-primer or identifier match were discarded. COPE v1.2.5 was used to merge the high-quality paired reads. Clonotypes were defined as unique nucleotide sequences and were aligned to IMGT TRB V, D and J references using MiTCR v1.1. Analysis was restricted to V-J combinations with a frequency above 0.0001, which covered roughly 99% of repertoires. For each V-J combination, a TCR clonal expansion and chaos score was defined as F50 clonal expansion divided by the chaos observed in the TCRdist matrix. Welch's t-statistics and random forest were used to reduce the features to some 13 V-J combinations, which were then used as input to a naive Bayes classifier. The Morisita-Horn index was used to measure how similar the thyroid and blood repertoires were. TCRdb passed the public sequencing reads through fastp at Q25 and MiXCR, retaining productive beta sequences. CDR3 protein duplicates are merged, each entry listing the most common genes and DNA. TCRdb's processing, not the authors', yielded these V and J calls. Counted in this sample were a few hundred thousand distinct CDR3 sequences; 17% of them appeared once. The ten largest clones add up to approximately 13% of the sample.

This clonotype was recorded many times. Its antigen is unknown. No base quality values were provided; no much bigger clone lies one nucleotide off. Ophthalmopathy patients were characterized by moderately to severely active disease, a Clinical Activity Score of at least 3, a NOSPECS grade of at least 4, and a disease duration under 3 months. Patients with other autoimmune diseases, uncontrolled infections, pregnancy or lactation were excluded from the study. Clinical symptoms, serum thyroxine, TRAb, thyroid ultrasound and orbital computed tomography were used for diagnosis. Ficoll-Paque density gradient centrifugation was used to isolate PBMCs from 9.5 to 10 ml of fresh peripheral blood. Total RNA was extracted with Trizol reagent and quality-checked on an Agilent 2100 Bioanalyzer. V is cut by 1 base and J by 2 bases, and the space between the germline ends is 24 bases. The CDR3, from cysteine to phenylalanine, totals 19 residues. The sequence is cut down to CDR3 DNA, 57 bases in frame from base 1. Reading the germline V gene gives CDR1 MGHRA and CDR2 YSYEKL.

Rearrangement joined TRBV4-1 to TRBJ2-7; the D segment might be TRBD1 or TRBD2, since each matches 5 bases. Sequences were obtained from peripheral blood. This clonotype was sampled from an adult man with Graves' ophthalmopathy. In nucleotides, the sequence is TGCGCCAGCAGCCAAGTGAGCGGACAACTACCGCTTGGGACCTACGAGCAGTACTTC. It encodes CASSQVSGQLPLGTYEQYF.